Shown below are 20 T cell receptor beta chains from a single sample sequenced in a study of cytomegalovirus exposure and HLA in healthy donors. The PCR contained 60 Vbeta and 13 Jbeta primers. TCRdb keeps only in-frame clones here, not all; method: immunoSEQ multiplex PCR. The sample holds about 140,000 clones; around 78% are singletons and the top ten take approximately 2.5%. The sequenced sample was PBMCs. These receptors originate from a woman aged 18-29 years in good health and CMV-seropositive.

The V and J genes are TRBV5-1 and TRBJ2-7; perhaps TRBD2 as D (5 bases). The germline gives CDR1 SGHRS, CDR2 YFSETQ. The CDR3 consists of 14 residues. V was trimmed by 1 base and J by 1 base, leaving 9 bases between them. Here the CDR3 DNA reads TGCGCCAGCAGCTTGCGTCGGGATTCCTACGAGCAGTACTTC. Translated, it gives CASSLRRDSYEQYF.

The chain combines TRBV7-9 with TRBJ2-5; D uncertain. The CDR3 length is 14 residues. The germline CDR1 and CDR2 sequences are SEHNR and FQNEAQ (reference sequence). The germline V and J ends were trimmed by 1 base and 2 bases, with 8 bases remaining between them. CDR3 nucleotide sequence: TGTGCCAGCAGCTTAGGTCCGTTGCAAGAGACCCAGTACTTC. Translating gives CASSLGPLQETQYF.

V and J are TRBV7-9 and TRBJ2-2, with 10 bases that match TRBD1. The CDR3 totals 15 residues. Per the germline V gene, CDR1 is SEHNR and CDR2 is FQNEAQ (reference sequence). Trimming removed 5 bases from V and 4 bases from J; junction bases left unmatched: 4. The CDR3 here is CASSRGQGPTGELFF. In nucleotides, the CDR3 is TGTGCCAGCAGCCGGGGACAGGGGCCCACCGGGGAGCTGTTTTTT.

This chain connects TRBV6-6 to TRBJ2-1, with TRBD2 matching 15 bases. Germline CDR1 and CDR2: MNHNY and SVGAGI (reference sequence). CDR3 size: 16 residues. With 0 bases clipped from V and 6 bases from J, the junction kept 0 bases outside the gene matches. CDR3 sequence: CASSYSGLAGGNEQFF. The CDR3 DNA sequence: TGTGCCAGCAGTTACTCGGGACTAGCGGGGGGCAATGAGCAGTTCTTC.

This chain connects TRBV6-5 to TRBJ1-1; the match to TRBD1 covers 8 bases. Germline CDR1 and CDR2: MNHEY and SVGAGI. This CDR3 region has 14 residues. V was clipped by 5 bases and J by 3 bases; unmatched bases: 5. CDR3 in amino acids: CASSRPTGDTEAFF. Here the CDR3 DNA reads TGTGCCAGCAGTCGACCGACAGGGGACACTGAAGCTTTCTTT.

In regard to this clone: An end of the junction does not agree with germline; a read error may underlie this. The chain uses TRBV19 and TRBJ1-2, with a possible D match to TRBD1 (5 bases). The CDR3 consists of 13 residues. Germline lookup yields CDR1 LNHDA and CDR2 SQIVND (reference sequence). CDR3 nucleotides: TGTGCCAGTAATATATTCGGGAGGGACGGCTACACCTTC. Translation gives CASNIFGRDGYTF.

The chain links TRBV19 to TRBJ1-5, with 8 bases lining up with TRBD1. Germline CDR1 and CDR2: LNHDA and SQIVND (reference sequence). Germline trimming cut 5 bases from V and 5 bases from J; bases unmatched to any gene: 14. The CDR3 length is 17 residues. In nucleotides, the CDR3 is TGTGCCAGTAGTCTAGCCCGACAGGGGTATATCGATCAGCCCCAGCATTTT. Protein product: CASSLARQGYIDQPQHF.

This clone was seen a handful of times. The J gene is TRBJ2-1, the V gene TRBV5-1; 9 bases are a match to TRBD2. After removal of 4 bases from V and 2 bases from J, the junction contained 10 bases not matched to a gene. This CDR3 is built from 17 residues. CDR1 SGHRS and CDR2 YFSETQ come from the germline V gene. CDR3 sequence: CASSRPDIAGAYNEQFF. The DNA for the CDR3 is TGCGCCAGCAGCCGGCCCGACATAGCGGGGGCCTACAATGAGCAGTTCTTC.

The CDR3 region has the DNA TGCGCCAGCAGCCAAGATCGGGTGGAGGGATTCTCTGGAAACACCATATATTTT. Protein sequence: CASSQDRVEGFSGNTIYF. This chain links TRBV4-1 with TRBJ1-3; D unclear. Per the germline V gene, CDR1 is MGHRA and CDR2 is YSYEKL. This CDR3 contains 18 residues. V was pared by 0 bases and J by 0 bases, with 15 bases between.

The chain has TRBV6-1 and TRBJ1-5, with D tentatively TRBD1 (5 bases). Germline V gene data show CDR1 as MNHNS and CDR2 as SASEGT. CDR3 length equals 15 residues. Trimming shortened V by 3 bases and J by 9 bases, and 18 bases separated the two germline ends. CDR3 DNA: TGTGCCAGCAGTGATCAGGGCCTGCTGGGGGGGCCCCAGCATTTT. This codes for CASSDQGLLGGPQHF.

The CDR3 loop reads CSVRDTLVDEQFF. In nucleotides, the CDR3 is TGCAGCGTCCGGGACACCTTGGTCGATGAGCAGTTCTTC. The genes are TRBV29-1 and TRBJ2-1; D might be TRBD1 (6 bases). Germline V gives CDR1 SQVTM, CDR2 ANQGSEA. This CDR3 has 13 amino acids. V was shortened by 6 bases and J by 8 bases, with 17 bases between the two germline ends.

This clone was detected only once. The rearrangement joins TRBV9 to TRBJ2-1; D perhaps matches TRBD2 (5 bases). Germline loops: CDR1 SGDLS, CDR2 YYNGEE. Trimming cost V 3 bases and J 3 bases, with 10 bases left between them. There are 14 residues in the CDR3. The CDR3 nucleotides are TGTGCCAGCAGCGCGAACGGAGGCTACAATGAGCAGTTCTTC. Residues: CASSANGGYNEQFF.

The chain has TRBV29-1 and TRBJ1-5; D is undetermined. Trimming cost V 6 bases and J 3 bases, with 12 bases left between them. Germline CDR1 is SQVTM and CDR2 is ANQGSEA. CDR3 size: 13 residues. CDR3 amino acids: CSVVTEFNQPQHF. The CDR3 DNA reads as TGCAGCGTAGTTACAGAATTCAATCAGCCCCAGCATTTT.

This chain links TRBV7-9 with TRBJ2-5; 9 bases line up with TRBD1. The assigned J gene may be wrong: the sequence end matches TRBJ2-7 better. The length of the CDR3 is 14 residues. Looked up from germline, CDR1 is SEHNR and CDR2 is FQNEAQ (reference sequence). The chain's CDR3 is CASSFDRGSHEQYF. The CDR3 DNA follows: TGTGCCAGCAGCTTCGACAGGGGGAGCCACGAGCAGTACTTC.

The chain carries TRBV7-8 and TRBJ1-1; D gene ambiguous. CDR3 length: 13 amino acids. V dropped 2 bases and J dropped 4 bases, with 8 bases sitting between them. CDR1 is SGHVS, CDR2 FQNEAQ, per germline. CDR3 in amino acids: CASSLSAGTEAFF. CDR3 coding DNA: TGTGCCAGCAGCTTAAGCGCGGGCACTGAAGCTTTCTTT.

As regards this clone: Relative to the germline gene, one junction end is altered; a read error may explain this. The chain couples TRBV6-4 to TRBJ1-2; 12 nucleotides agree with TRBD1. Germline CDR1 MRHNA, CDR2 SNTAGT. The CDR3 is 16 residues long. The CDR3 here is CASSYSETGTGGGYTF. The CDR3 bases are TGTGCCAGCAGTTACTCGGAGACCGGGACAGGGGGCGGCTACACCTTC.

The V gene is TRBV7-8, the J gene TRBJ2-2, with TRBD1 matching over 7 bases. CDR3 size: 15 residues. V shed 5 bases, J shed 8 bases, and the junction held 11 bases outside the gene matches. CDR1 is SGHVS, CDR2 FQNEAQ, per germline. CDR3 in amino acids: CASSPRTAQGGELFF. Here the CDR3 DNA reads TGTGCCAGCAGCCCCCGGACAGCACAGGGGGGGGAGCTGTTTTTT.

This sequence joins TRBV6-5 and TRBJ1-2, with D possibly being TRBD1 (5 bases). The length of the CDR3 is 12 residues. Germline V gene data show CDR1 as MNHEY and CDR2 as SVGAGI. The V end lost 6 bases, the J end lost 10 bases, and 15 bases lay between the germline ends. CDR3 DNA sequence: TGTGCCAGCAGGGCGACAGCCGAGGACTACACCTTC. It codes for CASRATAEDYTF.

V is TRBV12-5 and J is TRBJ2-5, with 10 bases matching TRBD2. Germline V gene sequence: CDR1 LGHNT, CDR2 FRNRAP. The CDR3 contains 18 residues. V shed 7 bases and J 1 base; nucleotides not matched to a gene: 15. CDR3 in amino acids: CASAQWVIAGGSQETQYF. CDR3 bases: TGTGCTAGTGCCCAATGGGTTATAGCGGGGGGATCCCAAGAGACCCAGTACTTC.

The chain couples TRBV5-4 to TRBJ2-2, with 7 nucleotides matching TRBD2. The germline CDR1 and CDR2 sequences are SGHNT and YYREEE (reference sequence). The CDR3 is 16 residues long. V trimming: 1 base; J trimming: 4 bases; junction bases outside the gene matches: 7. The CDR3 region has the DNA TGTGCCAGCAGCTTGTCCGGGACTAAGATCACCGGGGAGCTGTTTTTT. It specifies CASSLSGTKITGELFF.